These 3 T cell receptor beta chains came from one sample sequenced in a study of spatial heterogeneity in lung cancer. The study's findings and limits: Expanded intratumoral alpha and beta TCR counts tracked tumor mutation counts.

Using its own MiXCR run on the 5' RACE reads, TCRdb lists one record per CDR3 protein. The table has about 7,000 distinct CDR3 sequences, under 15% seen once. The sample's time point: sample taken at primary tumor resection. Their recognized antigens are unknown. This sample comprised lung tumor tissue, obtained at surgery. The receptors shown here come from a male donor with early-stage non-small cell lung cancer.

This clonotype has at least ten counts. This beta chain is off target for a library built for alpha chains, so its abundance means little. The chain is built from TRBV5-6 and TRBJ1-6; 9 bases are shared with TRBD1. Germline-derived CDR1 and CDR2 are SGHDT and YYEEEE. V trimming: 3 bases; J trimming: 10 bases; junction bases outside the gene matches: 8. CDR3 length: 15 residues. In nucleotides, the CDR3 is TGTGCCAGCAGCTGGGACAGGGTATTAAACTCACCCCTCCACTTT. It specifies CASSWDRVLNSPLHF.

This clonotype was picked up many times. This beta chain is an unintended read in a library built for alpha chains; its size means little. V is TRBV7-8 and J is TRBJ1-4; 10 bases agree with TRBD1. Trimming at V came to 5 bases and at J to 5 bases, leaving 5 bases not matched to a gene. The CDR3 contains 15 residues. CDR1 and CDR2 from the germline V gene are SGHVS and FQNEAQ. CDR3 nucleotide sequence: TGTGCCAGCAGCCTACAGGACAGGGGGAATGAAAAACTGTTTTTT. Translated: CASSLQDRGNEKLFF.

This clonotype is labeled as medium-sized. A library prepared for alpha chains yielded this beta chain as an off-target read; its size is of little meaning. The chain has TRBV5-1 and TRBJ1-2, with D possibly being TRBD1 (6 bases). The CDR3 loop spans 12 amino acids. Trimming shortened V by 4 bases and J by 6 bases, and 10 bases separated the two germline ends. The germline CDR1 and CDR2 sequences are SGHRS and YFSETQ. The CDR3, as DNA: TGCGCCAGCAGCAAACAGGGAAATGGCTACACCTTC. Translation gives CASSKQGNGYTF.